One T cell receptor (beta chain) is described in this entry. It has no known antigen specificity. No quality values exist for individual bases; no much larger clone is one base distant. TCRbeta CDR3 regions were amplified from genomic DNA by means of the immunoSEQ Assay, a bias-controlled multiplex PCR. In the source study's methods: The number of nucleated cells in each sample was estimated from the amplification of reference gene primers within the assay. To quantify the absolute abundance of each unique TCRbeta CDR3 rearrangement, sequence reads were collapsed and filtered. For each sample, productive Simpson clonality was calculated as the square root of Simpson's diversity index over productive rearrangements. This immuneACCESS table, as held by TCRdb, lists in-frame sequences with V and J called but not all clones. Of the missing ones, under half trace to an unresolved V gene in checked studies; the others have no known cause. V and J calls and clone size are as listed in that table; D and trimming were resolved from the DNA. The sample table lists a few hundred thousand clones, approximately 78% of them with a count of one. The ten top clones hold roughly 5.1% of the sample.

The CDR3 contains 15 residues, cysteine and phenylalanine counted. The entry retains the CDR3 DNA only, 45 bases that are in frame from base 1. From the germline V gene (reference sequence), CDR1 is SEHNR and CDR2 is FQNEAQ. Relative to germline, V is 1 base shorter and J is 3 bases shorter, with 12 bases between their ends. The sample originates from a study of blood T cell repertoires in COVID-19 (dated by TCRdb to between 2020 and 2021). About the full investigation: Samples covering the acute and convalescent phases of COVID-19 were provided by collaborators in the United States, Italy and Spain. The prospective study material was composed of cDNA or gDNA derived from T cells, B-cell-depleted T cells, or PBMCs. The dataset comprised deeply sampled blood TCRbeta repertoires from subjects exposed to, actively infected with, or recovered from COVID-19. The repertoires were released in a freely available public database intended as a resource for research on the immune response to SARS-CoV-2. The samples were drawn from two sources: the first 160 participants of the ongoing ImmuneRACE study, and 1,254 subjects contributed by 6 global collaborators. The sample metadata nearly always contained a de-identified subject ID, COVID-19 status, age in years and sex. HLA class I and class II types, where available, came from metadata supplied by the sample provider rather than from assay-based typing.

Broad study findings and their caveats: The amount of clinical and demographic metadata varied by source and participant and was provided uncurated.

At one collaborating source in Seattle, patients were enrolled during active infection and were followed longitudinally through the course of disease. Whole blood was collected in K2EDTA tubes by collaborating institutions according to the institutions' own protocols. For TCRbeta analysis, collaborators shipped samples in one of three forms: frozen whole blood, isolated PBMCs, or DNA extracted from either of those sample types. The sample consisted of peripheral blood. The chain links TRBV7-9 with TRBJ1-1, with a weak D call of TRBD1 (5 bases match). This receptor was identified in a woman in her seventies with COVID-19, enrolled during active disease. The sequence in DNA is TGTGCCAGCAGCTTAGGACAGTTAGGAGACACTGAAGCTTTCTTT. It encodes CASSLGQLGDTEAFF. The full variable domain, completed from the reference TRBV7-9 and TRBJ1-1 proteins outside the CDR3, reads DTGVSQNPRHKITKRGQNVTFRCDPISEHNRLYWYRQTLGQGPEFLTYFQNEAQLEKSRLLSDRFSAERPKGSFSTLEIQRTEQGDSAMYLCASSLGQLGDTEAFFGQGTRLTVV.